These T cell receptor beta chains were read from a single sample in a study of molecular identifiers for immune sequencing clone quantification. TCRdb re-derived calls from the PCR reads in MiXCR, one entry per CDR3 protein. The sample shows about 320,000 distinct CDR3 sequences, about a fifth of them seen only once. Sequenced: naive CD8+ T cells from blood, with Jurkat cell RNA spiked in. The receptors were gathered from a human donor in good health. Some libraries in this study had Jurkat cell RNA spiked in. Both conserved end residues are part of each CDR3. The D gene is left open where the match is weak. Clone size appears in some rows only: once, few, many, or a class for an expanded clone.

>TRBJ2-5|.|TRBV5-6|14|.
CASSLQAVIETQYF
TGTGCCAGCAGCTTGCAAGCGGTTATCGAGACCCAGTACTTC
>TRBJ2-7|.|TRBV27|13|TRBD2
CASSLRGGIEQYF
TGTGCCAGCAGTTTGCGCGGGGGGATCGAGCAGTACTTC
>TRBJ2-3|many|TRBV12-3/TRBV12-4|15|TRBD1
CASRGQGLYTDTQYF
TGTGCCAGCAGGGGACAGGGCTTGTACACAGATACGCAGTATTTT
>TRBJ2-7|many|TRBV6-5|16|.
CASRGVGWGLTYEQYF
TGTGCCAGCAGGGGGGTAGGGTGGGGGCTAACCTACGAGCAGTACTTC
>TRBJ2-3|many|TRBV21-1|15|.
CASSKEYLGTDTQYF
TGTGCCAGCAGCAAAGAGTACCTGGGGACAGATACGCAGTATTTT
>TRBJ1-1|many|TRBV2|12|.
CASGQENTEAFF
TGTGCCAGCGGCCAGGAGAACACTGAAGCTTTCTTT
>TRBJ2-5|many|TRBV7-6|12|TRBD1
CASRDRQETQYF
TGTGCTTCTCGGGACAGACAAGAGACCCAGTACTTC
>TRBJ1-1|.|TRBV4-3|16|TRBD1
CASSQGRTGPGAEAFF
TGCGCCAGCAGCCAAGGACGGACAGGGCCGGGAGCTGAAGCTTTCTTT
>TRBJ2-7|many|TRBV20-1|16|.
CSARDSFRADSYEQYF
TGCAGTGCTAGAGACTCCTTTCGGGCCGACTCCTACGAGCAGTACTTC
>TRBJ2-7|many|TRBV5-5|15|.
CASSFWAGPSYEQYF
TGTGCCAGCAGCTTTTGGGCAGGGCCCTCCTACGAGCAGTACTTC
>TRBJ2-7|many|TRBV4-1|13|.
CASSQDMGYEQYF
TGCGCCAGCAGCCAAGATATGGGATACGAGCAGTACTTC
>TRBJ2-7|.|TRBV20-1|11|.
CSASDGYEQYF
TGCAGTGCTAGTGATGGATACGAGCAGTACTTC
>TRBJ2-3|many|TRBV29-1|18|TRBD2
CSVVAWLITSGLPDTQYF
TGCAGCGTTGTTGCGTGGCTGATAACTAGCGGGTTGCCAGATACGCAGTATTTT
>TRBJ1-5|.|TRBV19|15|.
CAGSLSGNSNQPQHF
TGTGCCGGTAGTTTGTCAGGAAATAGCAATCAGCCCCAGCATTTT
>TRBJ2-5|.|TRBV7-9|17|TRBD1
CASSPSWDRVDQETRYF
TGTGCCAGCAGCCCGTCCTGGGACAGGGTTGACCAAGAGACCCGGTACTTC
>TRBJ1-3|many|TRBV9|17|TRBD1
CASSSSRQGNSGNTIYF
TGTGCCAGCAGCTCGAGCCGACAGGGGAACTCTGGAAACACCATATATTTT
>TRBJ2-3|few|TRBV12-3/TRBV12-4|19|TRBD2
CASSSPTSGFSASTDTQYF
TGTGCCAGCAGTTCGCCGACTAGCGGGTTCTCAGCTAGCACAGATACGCAGTATTTT
>TRBJ2-5|many|TRBV6-5|13|.
CASSYGPQETQYF
TGTGCCAGCAGTTACGGACCCCAAGAGACCCAGTACTTC
>TRBJ1-1|many|TRBV30|13|.
CAWSVTGPTEAFF
TGTGCCTGGAGTGTAACCGGGCCCACTGAAGCTTTCTTT
>TRBJ1-1|many|TRBV20-1|15|.
CSATGGGRSNTEAFF
TGCAGTGCTACGGGGGGAGGCCGTTCGAACACTGAAGCTTTCTTT
>TRBJ1-1|many|TRBV28|14|.
CASSPTGHDTEAFF
TGTGCCAGCAGTCCGACAGGCCACGACACTGAAGCTTTCTTT
>TRBJ2-1|once|TRBV29-1|12|TRBD2
CSVLRGNNGQFF
TGCAGCGTATTGCGGGGGAACAATGGGCAGTTCTTC
>TRBJ1-1|many|TRBV27|16|.
CASSYIPGAAGTEAFF
TGTGCCAGCAGTTATATCCCGGGCGCGGCAGGAACTGAAGCTTTCTTT
>TRBJ2-7|few|TRBV15|13|.
CATSSGFSYEQYF
TGTGCCACCAGCAGCGGGTTTTCCTACGAGCAGTACTTC
>TRBJ2-5|many|TRBV5-1|15|TRBD1
CASTSMGQGQETQYF
TGCGCCAGCACATCCATGGGACAGGGGCAAGAGACCCAGTACTTC
>TRBJ2-5|many|TRBV5-6|14|.
CASSPAGDQETQYF
TGTGCCAGCAGCCCGGCCGGGGACCAAGAGACCCAGTACTTC